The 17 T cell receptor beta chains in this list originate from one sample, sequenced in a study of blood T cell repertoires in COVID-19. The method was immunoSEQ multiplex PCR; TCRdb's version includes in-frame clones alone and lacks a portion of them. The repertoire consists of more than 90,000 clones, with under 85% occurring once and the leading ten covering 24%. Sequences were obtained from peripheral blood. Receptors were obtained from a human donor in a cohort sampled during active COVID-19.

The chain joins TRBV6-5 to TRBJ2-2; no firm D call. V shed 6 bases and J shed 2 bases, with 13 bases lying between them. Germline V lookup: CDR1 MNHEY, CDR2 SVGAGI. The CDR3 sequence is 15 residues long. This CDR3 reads CASRPPTGNTGELFF. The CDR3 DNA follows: TGTGCCAGCAGGCCCCCGACTGGTAACACCGGGGAGCTGTTTTTT.

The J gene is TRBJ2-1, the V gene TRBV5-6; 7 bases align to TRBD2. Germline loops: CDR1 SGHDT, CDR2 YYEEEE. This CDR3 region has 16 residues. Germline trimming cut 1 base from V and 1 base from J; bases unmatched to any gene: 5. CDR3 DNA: TGTGCCAGCAGCTTGAGGCGGGGGTGGTCCTACAATGAGCAGTTCTTC. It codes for CASSLRRGWSYNEQFF.

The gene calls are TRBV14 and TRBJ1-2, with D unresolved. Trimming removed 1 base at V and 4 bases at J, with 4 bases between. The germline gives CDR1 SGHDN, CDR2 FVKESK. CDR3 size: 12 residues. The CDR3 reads CASSQVSYGYTF. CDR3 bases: TGTGCCAGCAGCCAAGTCAGCTATGGCTACACCTTC.

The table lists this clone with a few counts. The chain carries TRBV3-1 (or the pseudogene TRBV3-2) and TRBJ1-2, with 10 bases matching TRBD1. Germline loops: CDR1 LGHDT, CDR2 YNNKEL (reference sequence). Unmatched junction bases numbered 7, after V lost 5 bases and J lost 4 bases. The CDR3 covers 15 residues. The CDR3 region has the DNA TGTGCCAGCAGCTTACCGACAGGGGGCTCCTATGGCTACACCTTC. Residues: CASSLPTGGSYGYTF.

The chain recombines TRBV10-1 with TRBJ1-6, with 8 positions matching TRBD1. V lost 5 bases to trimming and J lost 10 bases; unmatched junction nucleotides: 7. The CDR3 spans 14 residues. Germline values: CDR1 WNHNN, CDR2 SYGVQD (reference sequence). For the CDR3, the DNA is TGCGCCAGCAGTTACAGGGGGAGAGGCTCACCCCTCCACTTT. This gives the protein CASSYRGRGSPLHF.

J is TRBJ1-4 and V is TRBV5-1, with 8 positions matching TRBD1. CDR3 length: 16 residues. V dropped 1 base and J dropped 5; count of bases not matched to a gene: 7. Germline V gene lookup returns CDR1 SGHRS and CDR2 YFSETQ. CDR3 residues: CASSLLVGQGNEKLFF. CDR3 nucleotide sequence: TGCGCCAGCAGCTTGTTAGTAGGACAGGGAAATGAAAAACTGTTTTTT. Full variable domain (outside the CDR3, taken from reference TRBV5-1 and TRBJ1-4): KAGVTQTPRYLIKTRGQQVTLSCSPISGHRSVSWYQQTPGQGLQFLFEYFSETQRNKGNFPGRFSGRQFSNSRSEMNVSTLELGDSALYLCASSLLVGQGNEKLFFGSGTQLSVL.

The CDR3 here is CASTPGGAGSYEQYF. CDR3 nucleotides: TGTGCCAGCACCCCAGGGGGCGCTGGATCCTACGAGCAGTACTTC. The chain carries TRBV6-5 and TRBJ2-7, with 8 positions matching TRBD1. The CDR3 consists of 15 residues. Germline values: CDR1 MNHEY, CDR2 SVGAGI. After removal of 7 bases from V and 1 base from J, the junction contained 9 bases not matched to a gene.

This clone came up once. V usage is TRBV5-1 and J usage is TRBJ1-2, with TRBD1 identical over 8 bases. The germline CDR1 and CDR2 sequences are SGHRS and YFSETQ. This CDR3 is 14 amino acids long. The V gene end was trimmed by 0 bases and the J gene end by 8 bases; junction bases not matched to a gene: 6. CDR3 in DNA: TGCGCCAGCAGCTTGGGAGGACAGGGCGACGGCTACACCTTC. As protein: CASSLGGQGDGYTF.

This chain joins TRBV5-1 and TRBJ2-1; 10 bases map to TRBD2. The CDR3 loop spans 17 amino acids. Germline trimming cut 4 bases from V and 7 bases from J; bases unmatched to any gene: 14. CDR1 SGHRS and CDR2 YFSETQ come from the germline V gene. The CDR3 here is CASSPGSSGGAFNEQFF. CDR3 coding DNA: TGCGCCAGCAGCCCCGGATCAAGCGGGGGGGCCTTTAATGAGCAGTTCTTC.

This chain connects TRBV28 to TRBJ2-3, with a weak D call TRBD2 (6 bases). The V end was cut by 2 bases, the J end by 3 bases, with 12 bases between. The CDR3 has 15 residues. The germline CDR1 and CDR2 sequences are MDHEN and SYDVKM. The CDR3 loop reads CASSLVAAGTDTQYF. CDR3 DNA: TGTGCCAGCAGTTTAGTAGCGGCTGGGACAGATACGCAGTATTTT.

Here the CDR3 reads CASSYPEVNTEAFF. The CDR3 DNA is TGTGCCAGCAGTTATCCAGAAGTGAACACTGAAGCTTTCTTT. The chain carries TRBV6-6 and TRBJ1-1; D is ambiguous. The CDR3 contains 14 residues. Germline-derived CDR1 and CDR2 are MNHNY and SVGAGI (reference sequence). V was cut by 3 bases and J by 0 bases, with 8 bases left in between.

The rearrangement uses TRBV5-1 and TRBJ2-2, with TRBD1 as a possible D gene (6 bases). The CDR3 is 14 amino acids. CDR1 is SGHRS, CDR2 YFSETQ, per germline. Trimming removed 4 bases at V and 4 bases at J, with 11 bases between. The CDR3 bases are TGCGCCAGCAGCGAAAGACAGGTCACCGGGGAGCTGTTTTTT. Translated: CASSERQVTGELFF.

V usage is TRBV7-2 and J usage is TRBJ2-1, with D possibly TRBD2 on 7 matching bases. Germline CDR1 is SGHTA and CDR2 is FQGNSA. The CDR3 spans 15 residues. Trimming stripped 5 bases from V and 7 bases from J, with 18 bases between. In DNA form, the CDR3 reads TGTGCCAGCAGCGTTCACCCGGGGGGCGGGAATGAGCAGTTCTTC. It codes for CASSVHPGGGNEQFF.

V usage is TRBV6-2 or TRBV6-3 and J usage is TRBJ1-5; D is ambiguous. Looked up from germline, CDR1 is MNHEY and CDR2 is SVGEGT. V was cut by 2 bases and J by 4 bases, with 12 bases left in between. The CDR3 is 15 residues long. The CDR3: CASSYAGFGNQPQHF. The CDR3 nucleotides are TGTGCCAGCAGTTACGCGGGATTTGGTAATCAGCCCCAGCATTTT.

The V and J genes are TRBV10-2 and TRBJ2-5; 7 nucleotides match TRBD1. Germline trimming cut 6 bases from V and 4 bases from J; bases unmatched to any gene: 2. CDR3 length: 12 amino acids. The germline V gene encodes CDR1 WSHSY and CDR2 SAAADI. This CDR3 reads CASRAGGETQYF. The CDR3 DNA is TGCGCCAGCAGGGCAGGGGGAGAGACCCAGTACTTC.

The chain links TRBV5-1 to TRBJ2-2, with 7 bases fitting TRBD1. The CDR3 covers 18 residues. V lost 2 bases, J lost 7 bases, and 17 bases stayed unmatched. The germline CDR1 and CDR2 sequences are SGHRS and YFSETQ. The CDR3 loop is CASSFNIGLQGLDGELFF. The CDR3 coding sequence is TGCGCCAGCAGCTTCAATATCGGATTACAGGGGCTTGACGGGGAGCTGTTTTTT. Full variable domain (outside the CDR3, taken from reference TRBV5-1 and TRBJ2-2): KAGVTQTPRYLIKTRGQQVTLSCSPISGHRSVSWYQQTPGQGLQFLFEYFSETQRNKGNFPGRFSGRQFSNSRSEMNVSTLELGDSALYLCASSFNIGLQGLDGELFFGEGSRLTVL.

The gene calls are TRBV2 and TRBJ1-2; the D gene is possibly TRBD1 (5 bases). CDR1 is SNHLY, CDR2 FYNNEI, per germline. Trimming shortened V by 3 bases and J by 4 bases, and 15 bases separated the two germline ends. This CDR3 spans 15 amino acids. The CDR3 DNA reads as TGTGCCAGCAGTGATCAGGGCCCAATGGGCTATGGCTACACCTTC. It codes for CASSDQGPMGYGYTF. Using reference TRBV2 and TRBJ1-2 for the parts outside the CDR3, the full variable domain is EPEVTQTPSHQVTQMGQEVILRCVPISNHLYFYWYRQILGQKVEFLVSFYNNEISEKSEIFDDQFSVERPDGSNFTLKIRSTKLEDSAMYFCASSDQGPMGYGYTFGSGTRLTVV.